The T cell receptor beta chain under discussion was sequenced for a study of molecular identifiers for immune sequencing clone quantification. This clonotype was observed many times. As yet, its antigen is unknown. Study findings and constraints: In CMV-specific effectors, clones above 20 copies held over 97% of molecules; naive, under 1%.

V lost 4 bases to trimming and J lost 5 bases, with 11 bases between them. The CDR3 totals 13 residues. The V gene's germline CDR1 is SNHLY and CDR2 FYNNEI. Listed TCR primers and previously described methods were used for bulk TCR libraries. Each CDR3 protein is one row after TCRdb ran MiXCR on the PCR reads. The sample lists approximately 590,000 distinct CDR3 sequences; 25% were seen once. This receptor was taken from a human donor in good health. Some libraries in this study had Jurkat cell RNA spiked in. Sequenced: naive CD8+ T cells from blood, with Jurkat cell RNA spiked in. Subset reported: FACS-sorted CD8+CD4-CCR7+CD45RA+ naive T cells. The rearrangement joins TRBV2 to TRBJ1-2, with a possible D match to TRBD1 (5 bases). In DNA form, the CDR3 reads TGTGCCAGCAGTGGGACATCAAATTATGGCTACACCTTC. Its protein is CASSGTSNYGYTF.